This T cell receptor beta chain derives from a study of CD8+CD57+ T cells in acquired aplastic anemia. Study background: Sorting CD4+ and CD8+ cells gave DNA averaging approximately 3 ug.

Investigators profiled TCR beta VDJ and CDR3 from genomic DNA template. Each CDR3 protein gets one entry after TCRdb re-called the reads with MiXCR. The sample has 200,000 to 250,000 distinct CDR3 sequences; 65% are singletons. The count of this clonotype is one. As yet, its antigen is unknown. By flow cytometry, patients selected for sequencing had shown an expansion of CD8+CD57+ cells. Study results and caveats: No significant difference in CD8+ Simpson's diversity was found between patients and controls.

This CDR3 contains 14 residues. Germline V gene lookup returns CDR1 DFQATT and CDR2 SNEGSKA (reference sequence). J gave up 0 bases and V 5 bases, and 5 bases lay outside the gene matches. The rearrangement uses TRBV20-1 and TRBJ2-7; TRBD2 agrees at 9 bases. The material sequenced was sorted CD4+, CD8+, or CD8+CD57+ T cells (not recorded which) from PBMCs. This TCR was recovered from a human donor with aplastic anemia. CDR3 DNA: TGCAGTGCTCTTAGCGGGGGCCTCTCCTACGAGCAGTACTTC. Translated: CSALSGGLSYEQYF.